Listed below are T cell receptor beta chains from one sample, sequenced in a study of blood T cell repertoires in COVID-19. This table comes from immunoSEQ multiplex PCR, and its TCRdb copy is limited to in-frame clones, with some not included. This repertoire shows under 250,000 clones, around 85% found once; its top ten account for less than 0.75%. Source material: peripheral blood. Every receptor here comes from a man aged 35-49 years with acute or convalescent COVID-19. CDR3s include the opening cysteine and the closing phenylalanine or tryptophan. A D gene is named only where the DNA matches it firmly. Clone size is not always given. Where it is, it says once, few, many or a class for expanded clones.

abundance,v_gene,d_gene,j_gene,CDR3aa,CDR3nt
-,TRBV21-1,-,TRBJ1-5,CASSKGRSEDSNQPQHF,TGTGCCAGCAGCAAAGGCCGGTCTGAAGATAGCAATCAGCCCCAGCATTTT
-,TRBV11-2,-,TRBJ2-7,CASSFRLGVGNYEQYF,TGTGCCAGCAGCTTTCGTTTGGGAGTTGGGAATTACGAGCAGTACTTC
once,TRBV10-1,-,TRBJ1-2,CAIDRLGYTF,TGCGCCATCGATCGGTTGGGCTACACCTTC
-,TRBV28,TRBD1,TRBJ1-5,CASSSQTGDQPQHF,TGTGCCAGCAGTTCCCAGACAGGGGATCAGCCCCAGCATTTT
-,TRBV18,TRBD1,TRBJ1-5,CASSPELGQGNQPQHF,TGTGCCAGCTCACCAGAATTGGGACAGGGGAATCAGCCCCAGCATTTT
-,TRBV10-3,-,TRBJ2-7,CATSISHEQYF,TGTGCCACCTCTATCTCCCACGAGCAGTACTTC
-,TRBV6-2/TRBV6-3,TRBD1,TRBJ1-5,CASSIRDRVHLGNQPQHF,TGTGCCAGCAGTATCCGGGACAGGGTACATTTGGGCAATCAGCCCCAGCATTTT
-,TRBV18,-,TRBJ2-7,CASSPPSQGTYEQYF,TGTGCCAGCTCACCACCAAGCCAGGGGACCTACGAGCAGTACTTC
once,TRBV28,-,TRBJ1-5,CASRRGGGRNQPQHF,TGTGCCAGCAGGCGGGGAGGGGGGCGCAATCAGCCCCAGCATTTT
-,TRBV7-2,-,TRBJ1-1,CASSLQGTNTEAFF,TGTGCCAGCAGCCTACAGGGAACGAACACTGAAGCTTTCTTT
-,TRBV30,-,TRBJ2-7,CAWSSPSEQYF,TGTGCCTGGAGTTCCCCCAGTGAGCAGTACTTC
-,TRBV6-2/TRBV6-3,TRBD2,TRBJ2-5,CASSYDSRGTSGEETQYF,TGTGCCAGCAGTTATGATTCGAGGGGGACTAGCGGGGAAGAGACCCAGTACTTC
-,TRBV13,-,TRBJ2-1,CASTFGIGTYNEQFF,TGTGCCAGCACCTTTGGCATCGGGACCTACAATGAGCAGTTCTTC
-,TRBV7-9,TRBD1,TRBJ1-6,CASSLDRGNSPLHF,TGTGCCAGCAGCTTGGACAGGGGGAATTCACCCCTCCACTTT
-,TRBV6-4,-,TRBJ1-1,CASSDRLDLNTEAFF,TGTGCCAGCAGTGACCGTCTGGACTTAAACACTGAAGCTTTCTTT
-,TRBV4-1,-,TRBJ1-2,CASSQEMMAAYGYTF,TGCGCCAGCAGCCAAGAGATGATGGCGGCCTATGGCTACACCTTC
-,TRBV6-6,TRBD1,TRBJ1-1,CASSLGDRGIF,TGTGCCAGCTCCCTGGGGGACAGGGGGATCTTT
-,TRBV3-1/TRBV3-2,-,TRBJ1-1,CASSQVWVGSTEAFF,TGTGCCAGCAGCCAAGTCTGGGTAGGGAGCACTGAAGCTTTCTTT
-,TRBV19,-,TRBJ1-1,CASTYSGTNTEAFF,TGTGCCAGTACCTATTCCGGGACTAACACTGAAGCTTTCTTT
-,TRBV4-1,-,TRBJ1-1,CASSQEGFRGPGTEAFF,TGCGCCAGCAGCCAAGAGGGATTCAGGGGCCCGGGCACTGAAGCTTTCTTT
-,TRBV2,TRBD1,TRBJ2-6,CASSRQGPSSGANVLTF,TGTGCCAGCAGCCGACAGGGACCCAGCTCTGGGGCCAACGTCCTGACTTTC
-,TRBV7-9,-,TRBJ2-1,CASSLGLTEQFF,TGTGCCAGCAGCCTGGGGCTTACGGAGCAGTTCTTC
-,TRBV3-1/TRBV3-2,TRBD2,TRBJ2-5,CASSRTRLGTQYF,TGTGCCAGCAGCAGGACTAGGTTAGGGACCCAGTACTTC
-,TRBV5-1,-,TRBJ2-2,CASSLGLFANTGELFF,TGCGCCAGCAGCTTGGGACTCTTCGCGAACACCGGGGAGCTGTTTTTT
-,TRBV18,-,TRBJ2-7,CASSGQGGYEQYF,TGTGCCAGCTCAGGGCAGGGGGGATACGAGCAGTACTTC
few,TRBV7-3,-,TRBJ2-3,CASSSRPGSTDTQYF,TGTGCCAGCAGCTCGAGACCGGGTAGCACAGATACGCAGTATTTT
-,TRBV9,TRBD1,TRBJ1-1,CASSVAFQGVGDTEAFF,TGTGCCAGCAGCGTAGCATTCCAGGGGGTCGGCGACACTGAAGCTTTCTTT
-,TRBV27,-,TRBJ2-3,CASSSLADTQYF,TGTGCCAGCAGCTCTCTAGCAGATACGCAGTATTTT
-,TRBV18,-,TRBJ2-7,CASSPPAGYEQYF,TGTGCCAGCTCCCCCCCAGCAGGCTACGAGCAGTACTTC
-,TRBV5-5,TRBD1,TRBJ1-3,CASSLVGRGDTIYF,TGTGCCAGCAGCTTGGTGGGCAGGGGGGACACCATATATTTT
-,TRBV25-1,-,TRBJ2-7,CAVTRGEGYEQYF,TGTGCTGTGACGCGGGGAGAAGGCTACGAGCAGTACTTC
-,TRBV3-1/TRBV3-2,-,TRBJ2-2,CASSQDQAPGELFF,TGTGCCAGCAGCCAAGACCAAGCGCCCGGGGAGCTGTTTTTT
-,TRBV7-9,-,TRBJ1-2,CASSIPGVYGYTF,TGTGCCAGCAGCATCCCAGGGGTCTATGGCTACACCTTC
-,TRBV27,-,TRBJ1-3,CASSGGGAGNTIYF,TGTGCCAGCAGTGGGGGGGGTGCGGGAAACACCATATATTTT
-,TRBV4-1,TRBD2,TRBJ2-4,CASSQDPGEGAKNIQYF,TGCGCCAGCAGCCAAGATCCCGGGGAGGGGGCCAAAAACATTCAGTACTTC
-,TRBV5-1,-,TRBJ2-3,CASKTGTDTQYF,TGCGCCAGCAAAACAGGCACAGATACGCAGTATTTT
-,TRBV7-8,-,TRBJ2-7,CASSSAGRHLEQYF,TGTGCCAGCAGCTCGGCGGGAAGGCATCTCGAGCAGTACTTC
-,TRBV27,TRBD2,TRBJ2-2,CASSFKSAGNTGELFF,TGTGCCAGCAGTTTTAAGTCAGCGGGAAACACCGGGGAGCTGTTTTTT
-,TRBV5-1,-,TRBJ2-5,CASSLTTRETQYF,TGCGCCAGCAGCTTGACTACCCGAGAGACCCAGTACTTC
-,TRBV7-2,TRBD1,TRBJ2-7,CASSLERGQAYEQYF,TGTGCCAGCAGCTTAGAAAGGGGACAGGCCTACGAGCAGTACTTC
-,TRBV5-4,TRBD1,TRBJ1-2,CASSSGQNGGYTF,TGTGCCAGCAGCTCGGGACAGAATGGTGGCTACACCTTC
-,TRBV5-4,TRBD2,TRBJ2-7,CASSLEGGRAGREQYF,TGTGCCAGCAGCTTGGAAGGCGGGAGGGCCGGGAGGGAGCAGTACTTC
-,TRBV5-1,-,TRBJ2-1,CASSFVGPREQFF,TGCGCCAGCAGCTTCGTGGGGCCGAGGGAGCAGTTCTTC
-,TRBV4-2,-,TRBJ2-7,CASSQDLDIGYEQYF,TGTGCCAGCAGCCAAGATTTGGACATCGGGTACGAGCAGTACTTC
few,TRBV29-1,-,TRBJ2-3,CSVDRATSTDTQYF,TGCAGCGTTGACAGGGCCACTAGCACAGATACGCAGTATTTT
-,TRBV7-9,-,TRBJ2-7,CASSLPGGSYEQYF,TGTGCCAGCAGCTTACCCGGGGGTTCCTACGAGCAGTACTTC
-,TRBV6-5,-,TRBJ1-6,CASSYLSGNYNSPLHF,TGTGCCAGCAGTTACCTTTCCGGTAACTACAATTCACCCCTCCACTTT
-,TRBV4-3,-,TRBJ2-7,CASATSRGSYEQYF,TGCGCCAGCGCCACTTCCCGCGGTTCCTACGAGCAGTACTTC
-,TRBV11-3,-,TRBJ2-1,CASSLALQGTGSDEQFF,TGTGCCAGCAGCTTAGCCCTACAAGGGACTGGCAGCGATGAGCAGTTCTTC
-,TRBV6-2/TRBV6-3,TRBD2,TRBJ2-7,CASSYRTSGVRSSYEQYF,TGTGCCAGCAGTTACCGCACTAGCGGGGTACGTAGCTCCTACGAGCAGTACTTC
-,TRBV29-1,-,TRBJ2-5,CSVEFAGWETQYF,TGCAGCGTTGAATTCGCAGGCTGGGAGACCCAGTACTTC
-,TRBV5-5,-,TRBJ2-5,CASSQYPQGAGETQYF,TGTGCCAGCAGCCAATATCCACAGGGAGCAGGGGAGACCCAGTACTTC
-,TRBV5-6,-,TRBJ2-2,CASSLWGLNTGELFF,TGTGCCAGCAGCTTGTGGGGGCTTAACACCGGGGAGCTGTTTTTT
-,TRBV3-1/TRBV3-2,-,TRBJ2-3,CASSQGPNLSTDTQYF,TGTGCCAGCAGCCAAGGGCCAAACCTTAGCACAGATACGCAGTATTTT
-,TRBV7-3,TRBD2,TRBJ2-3,CASSFFTSGSDTQYF,TGTGCCAGCAGCTTTTTCACTAGCGGCTCGGATACGCAGTATTTT
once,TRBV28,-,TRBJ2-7,CASSLNLGGLLYEQYF,TGTGCCAGCAGTTTAAATTTGGGAGGTCTCCTGTACGAGCAGTACTTC
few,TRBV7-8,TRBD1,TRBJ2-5,CASSLGSRDRGQTQYF,TGTGCCAGCAGCTTAGGGAGCCGGGACAGGGGTCAGACCCAGTACTTC
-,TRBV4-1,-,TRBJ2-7,CASSQYWPETYEQYF,TGCGCCAGCAGCCAATATTGGCCGGAGACCTACGAGCAGTACTTC